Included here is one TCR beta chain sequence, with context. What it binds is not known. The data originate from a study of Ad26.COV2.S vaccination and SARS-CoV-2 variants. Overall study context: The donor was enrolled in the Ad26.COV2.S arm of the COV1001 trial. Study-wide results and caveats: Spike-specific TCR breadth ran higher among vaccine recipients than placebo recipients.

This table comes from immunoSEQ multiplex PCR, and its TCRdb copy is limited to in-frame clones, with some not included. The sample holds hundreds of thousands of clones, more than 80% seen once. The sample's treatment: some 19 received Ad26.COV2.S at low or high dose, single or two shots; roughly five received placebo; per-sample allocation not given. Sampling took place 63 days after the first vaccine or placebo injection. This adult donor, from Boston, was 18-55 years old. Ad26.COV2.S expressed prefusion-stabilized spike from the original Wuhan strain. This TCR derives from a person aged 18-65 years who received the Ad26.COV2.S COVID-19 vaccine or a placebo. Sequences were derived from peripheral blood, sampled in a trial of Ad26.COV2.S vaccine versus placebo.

The CDR3 DNA reads TGTGCCTGGAGTAAGGGGCAGGGAACAGATACGCAGTATTTT. It is translated as CAWSKGQGTDTQYF. The V call is TRBV30, the J call TRBJ2-3; the D gene is possibly TRBD1 (5 bases). This CDR3 is built from 14 residues. Germline V gene data show CDR1 as GTSNPN and CDR2 as SVGIG (reference sequence). V was shortened by 2 bases and J by 3 bases, with 12 bases between the two germline ends.